This T cell receptor beta chain comes out of a study of vaccination and CD4 T cells after COVID-19. A note on this clonotype: Antigen specificity is unknown.

The Oncomine TCR Beta short-read assay was applied to DNA of cultured CD4+ T cells. CD4+ T cells were cultured, and genomic DNA was extracted from them. A single record per CDR3 protein comes from TCRdb applying MiXCR to the PCR reads. The table shows more than 9,000 distinct CDR3 sequences, with roughly 59% occurring only once. CDR3 length: 15 residues. With 1 base removed from V and 1 base from J, the gap between germline ends came to 7 bases. Germline CDR1 reads SEHNR; CDR2 reads FQNEAQ (reference sequence). Treatment in this sample: approximately 10-day PBMC culture with coronavirus spike peptide pools or control peptides (ViraFEST assay). The study's findings and limits: Within the convalescent patients, spike mono-reactivity was found in 304 of 307 vaccine-specific clones.

This receptor was obtained from a human donor who had recovered from COVID-19. Input material: CD4+ T cells from blood, cultured in vitro. The chain employs TRBV7-9 and TRBJ1-4; no definite D call. In DNA, the CDR3 is TGTGCCAGCAGCTTAGAAGCAGGAACTAATGAAAAACTGTTTTTT. It is translated as CASSLEAGTNEKLFF.